This paragraph covers one TCR beta chain sequence. Its antigen specificity is not known. The input lacks base qualities; no much larger clone sits a single base away. CDR1 GTSNPN and CDR2 SVGIG were looked up in the germline V gene (reference sequence). V is cut by 0 bases and J by 6 bases, and the space between the germline ends is 6 bases. Inclusive of the bounding cysteine and phenylalanine, the CDR3 is 12 residues long. The CDR3 DNA has 36 bases and is translated from base 1. All of the isolated RNA was reverse transcribed with the High Capacity cDNA Reverse Transcription Kit, so expressed TCRB transcripts were sequenced. Naive, central memory and regulatory T cell samples underwent deep immunoSEQ sequencing, averaging around 3.6 million total reads per sample. Sorted cells were lysed in RLT buffer, and RNA was extracted using DNase-treated RNeasy Micro or Mini kits according to cell number. To prevent cross-contamination, every cell subset was processed on its own, while patient and healthy donor samples were processed together. The immunoSEQ multiplex PCR was used to amplify TCRB sequences from cDNA, yielding 87-bp fragments that span the CDR3 region. Sequencing of the amplicons was done on the Illumina HiSeq platform. The authors' pipeline ran thus. PCR bias was computationally corrected using synthetic template baselines, reads within Hamming distance 2 were collapsed, and singletons that could not be merged were discarded. Reads were aligned against IMGT so that V, D and J genes, CDR3 length and insertions or deletions at six rearrangement sites could be assigned. Within each subset, clonotype counts were normalized to sorted cell number, and only after that were true diversity and Gini coefficients computed with the tcR R package. Repertoire sharing was quantified using the overlap coefficient calculated on TCRB nucleotide sequences. Out-of-frame TCRB sequences from naive cells were analyzed as a proxy for the pre-selection repertoire. TCRdb took this table from immuneACCESS and kept in-frame rearrangements with V and J called. Such tables lack part of the clones; where checked against another copy, unresolved V genes explain under half of the gap, and the rest is unexplained. That table furnishes V, J and clone size, whereas the DNA furnished D and trimming. This sample gives fewer than 350,000 clones in total; around 20% of them show up just once. The biggest ten clones account for under 0.05% of the sample.

A single peripheral blood draw of approximately 0.11 L on average was collected from each donor into heparinised tubes. Naive, central memory, regulatory and stem cell-like memory CD4+ T cells were sorted on a BD FACSAria II using a panel including CD45RO, CCR7, CD25, CD127, CD95 and CD27. A purity above 98% was achieved for all sorted populations. PBMCs were separated immediately by Lymphoprep density gradient centrifugation and were stained directly, without being cultured. To minimize batch effects, samples were stained and sorted in pairs, one healthy donor with one patient per experiment. The record originates from a study of beta chain features in type 1 diabetes (dated by TCRdb to the late 2010s). As for the study more broadly: Mean age, gender distribution, total cell number and subset yield did not differ between patients and healthy donors. Across all samples, approximately 98,000,000 sorted cells were examined, and cell number per subset correlated strongly with RNA yield. Whereas all 30 or so donors provided naive and central memory subsets, regulatory and stem cell-like memory subsets were isolated from just 8 patients and roughly 8 healthy donors. In the study, TCRB repertoires of sorted circulating CD4+ T cell subsets from recently diagnosed type 1 diabetes patients were compared with those of matched healthy donors. Here is what the overall study found, with its caveats: Naive, central memory and regulatory TCRB repertoires appeared more similar among patients than among healthy donors. At VDJ recombination sites, patients with type 1 diabetes made fewer insertions and deleted more nucleotides, a pattern implying thymic rearrangement abnormalities. Because cDNA was sequenced instead of genomic DNA, highly expressing activated cells could be over-represented, though the groups showed no difference in activation or CD3 levels. Because small numbers of individuals were included in the HLA sub-analyses, any influence of HLA type on TCRB rearrangement was left unresolved. PCR may preferentially amplify shorter templates, but because patient and control samples were amplified and corrected together, any resulting skew would affect both groups equally. Type 1 diabetes patients showed a moderate but significant shortening of TCRB CDR3 length in all four CD4+ subsets.

The chain is made from TRBV30 and TRBJ1-5; the D gene is unclear. The sequence came from a woman younger than 35 in good health. Sequencing was done on a sample of naive CD4+ T cells from blood. This specimen's cell subset or site label, per the study, means: true naive CD4+ T cells. The CDR3 reads CAWSVAGQPQHF. The DNA sequence is TGTGCCTGGAGTGTTGCGGGTCAGCCCCAGCATTTT. With all but the CDR3 taken from the reference TRBV30 and TRBJ1-5 genes, the full variable domain is: SQTIHQWPATLVQPVGSPLSLECTVEGTSNPNLYWYRQAAGRGLQLLFYSVGIGQISSEVPQNLSASRPQDRQFILSSKKLLLSDSGFYLCAWSVAGQPQHFGDGTRLSIL.